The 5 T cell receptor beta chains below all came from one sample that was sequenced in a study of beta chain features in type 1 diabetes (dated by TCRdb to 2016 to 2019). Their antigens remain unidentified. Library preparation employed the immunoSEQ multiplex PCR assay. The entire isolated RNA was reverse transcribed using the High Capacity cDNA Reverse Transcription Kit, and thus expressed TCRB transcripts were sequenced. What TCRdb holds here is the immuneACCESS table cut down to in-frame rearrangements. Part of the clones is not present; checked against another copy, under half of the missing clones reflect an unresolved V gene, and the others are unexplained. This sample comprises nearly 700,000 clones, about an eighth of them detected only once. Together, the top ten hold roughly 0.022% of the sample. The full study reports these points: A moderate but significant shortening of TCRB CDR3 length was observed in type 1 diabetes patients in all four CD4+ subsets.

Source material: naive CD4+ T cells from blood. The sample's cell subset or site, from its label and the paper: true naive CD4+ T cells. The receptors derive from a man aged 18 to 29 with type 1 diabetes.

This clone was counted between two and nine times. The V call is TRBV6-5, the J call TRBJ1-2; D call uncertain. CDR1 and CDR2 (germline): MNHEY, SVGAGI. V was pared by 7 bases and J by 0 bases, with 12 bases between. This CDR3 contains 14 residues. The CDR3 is CASMSADPNYGYTF. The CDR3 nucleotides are TGTGCCAGCATGTCCGCGGATCCTAACTATGGCTACACCTTC.

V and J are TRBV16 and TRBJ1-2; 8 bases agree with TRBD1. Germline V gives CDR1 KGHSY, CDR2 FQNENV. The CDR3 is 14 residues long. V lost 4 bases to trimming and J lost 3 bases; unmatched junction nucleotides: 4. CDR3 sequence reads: CASSLLQGDYGYTF. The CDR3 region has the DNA TGTGCCAGCAGCCTCCTACAGGGGGACTATGGCTACACCTTC.

CDR3 bases: TGTGCCTGGAGTGTGGGGGGCTTCTACGAGCAGTACTTC. Encoded protein: CAWSVGGFYEQYF. The chain couples TRBV30 to TRBJ2-7, with D perhaps being TRBD1 or TRBD2 (6 bases each). V lost 0 bases to trimming and J lost 3 bases, with 9 bases between them. CDR3 length: 13 residues. Germline V gene data show CDR1 as GTSNPN and CDR2 as SVGIG (reference sequence).

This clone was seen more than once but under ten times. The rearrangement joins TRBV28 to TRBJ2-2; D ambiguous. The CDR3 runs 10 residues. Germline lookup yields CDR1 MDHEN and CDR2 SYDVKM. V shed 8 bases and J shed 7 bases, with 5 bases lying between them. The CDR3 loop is CASGGGELFF. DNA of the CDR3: TGTGCCAGCGGTGGCGGGGAGCTGTTTTTT.

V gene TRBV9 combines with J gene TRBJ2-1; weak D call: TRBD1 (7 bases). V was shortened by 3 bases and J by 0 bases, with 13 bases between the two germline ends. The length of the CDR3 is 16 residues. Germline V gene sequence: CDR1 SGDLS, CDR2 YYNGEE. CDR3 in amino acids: CASSDQGGGSYNEQFF. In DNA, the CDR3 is TGTGCCAGCAGCGACCAGGGGGGAGGCTCCTACAATGAGCAGTTCTTC.